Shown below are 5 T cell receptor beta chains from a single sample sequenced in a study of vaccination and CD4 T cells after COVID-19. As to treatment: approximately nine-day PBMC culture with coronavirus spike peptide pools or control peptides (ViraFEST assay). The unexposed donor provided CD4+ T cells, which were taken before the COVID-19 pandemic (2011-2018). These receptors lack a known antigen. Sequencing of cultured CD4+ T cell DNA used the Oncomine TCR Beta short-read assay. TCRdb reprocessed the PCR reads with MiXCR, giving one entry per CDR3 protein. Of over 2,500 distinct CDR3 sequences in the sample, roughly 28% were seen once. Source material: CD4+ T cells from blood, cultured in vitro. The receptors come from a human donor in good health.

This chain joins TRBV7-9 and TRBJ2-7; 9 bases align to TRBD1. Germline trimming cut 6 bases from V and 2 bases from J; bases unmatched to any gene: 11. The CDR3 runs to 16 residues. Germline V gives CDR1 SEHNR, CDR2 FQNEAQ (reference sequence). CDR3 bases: TGTGCCAGCAGTAATACAGGGGGCGTAGACGCCTACGAGCAGTACTTC. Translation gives CASSNTGGVDAYEQYF. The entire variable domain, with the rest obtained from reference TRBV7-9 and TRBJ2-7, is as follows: DTGVSQNPRHKITKRGQNVTFRCDPISEHNRLYWYRQTLGQGPEFLTYFQNEAQLEKSRLLSDRFSAERPKGSFSTLEIQRTEQGDSAMYLCASSNTGGVDAYEQYFGPGTRLTVT.

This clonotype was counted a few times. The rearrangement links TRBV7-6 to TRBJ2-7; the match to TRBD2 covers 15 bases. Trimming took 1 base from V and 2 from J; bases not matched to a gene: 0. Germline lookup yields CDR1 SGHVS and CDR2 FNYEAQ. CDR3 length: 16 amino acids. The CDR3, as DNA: TGTGCCAGCAGCTTAGGGACTAGCGGGAGGGCCTACGAGCAGTACTTC. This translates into CASSLGTSGRAYEQYF. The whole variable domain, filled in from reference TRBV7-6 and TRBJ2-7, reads GAGVSQSPRYKVTKRGQDVALRCDPISGHVSLYWYRQALGQGPEFLTYFNYEAQQDKSGLPNDRFSAERPEGSISTLTIQRTEQRDSAMYRCASSLGTSGRAYEQYFGPGTRLTVT.

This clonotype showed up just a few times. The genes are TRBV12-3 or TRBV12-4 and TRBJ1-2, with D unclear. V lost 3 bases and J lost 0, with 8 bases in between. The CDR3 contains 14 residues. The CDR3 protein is CASSFGLSNYGYTF. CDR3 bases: TGTGCCAGCAGTTTCGGCCTGTCTAACTATGGCTACACCTTC.

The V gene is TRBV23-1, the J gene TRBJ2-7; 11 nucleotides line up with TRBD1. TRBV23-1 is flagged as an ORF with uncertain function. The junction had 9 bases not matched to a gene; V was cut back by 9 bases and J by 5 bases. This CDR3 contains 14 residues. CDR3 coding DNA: TGCGCCAGAAAGGGGACAGGGGGGGTCCACGAGCAGTACTTC. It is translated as CARKGTGGVHEQYF.

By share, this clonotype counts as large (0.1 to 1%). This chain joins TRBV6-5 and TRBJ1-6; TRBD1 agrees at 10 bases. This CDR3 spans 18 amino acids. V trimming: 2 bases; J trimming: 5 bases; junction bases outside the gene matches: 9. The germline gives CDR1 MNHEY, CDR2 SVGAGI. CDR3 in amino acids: CASSYDDRGRRNNSPLHF. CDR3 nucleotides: TGTGCCAGCAGTTACGATGACAGGGGGCGCCGGAATAATTCACCCCTCCACTTT.